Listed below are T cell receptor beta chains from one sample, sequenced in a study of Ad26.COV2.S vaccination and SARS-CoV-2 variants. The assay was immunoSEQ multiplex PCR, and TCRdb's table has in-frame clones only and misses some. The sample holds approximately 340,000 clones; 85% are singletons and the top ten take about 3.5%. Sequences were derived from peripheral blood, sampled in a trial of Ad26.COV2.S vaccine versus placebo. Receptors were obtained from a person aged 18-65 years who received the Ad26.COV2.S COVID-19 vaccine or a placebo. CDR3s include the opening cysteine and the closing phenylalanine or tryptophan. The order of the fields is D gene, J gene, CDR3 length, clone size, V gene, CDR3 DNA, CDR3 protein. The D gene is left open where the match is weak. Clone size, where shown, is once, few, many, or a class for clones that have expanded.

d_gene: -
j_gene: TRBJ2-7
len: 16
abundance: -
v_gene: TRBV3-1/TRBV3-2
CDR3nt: TGTGCCAGCAGCCAGGTCCGCGGGAAGGGTACCTACGAGCAGTACTTC
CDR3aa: CASSQVRGKGTYEQYF

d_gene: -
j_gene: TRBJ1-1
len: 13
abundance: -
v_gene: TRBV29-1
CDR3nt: TGCAGCGTTGAAGAACAATTGAACACTGAAGCTTTCTTT
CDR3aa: CSVEEQLNTEAFF

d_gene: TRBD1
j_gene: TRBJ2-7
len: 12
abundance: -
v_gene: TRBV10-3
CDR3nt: TGTGCCTCAAGGGACAGGGACGACGAGCAGTACTTC
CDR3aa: CASRDRDDEQYF

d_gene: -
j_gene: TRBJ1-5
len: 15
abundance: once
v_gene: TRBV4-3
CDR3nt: TGCGCCAGCAGCCAAACCTATCATACCAATCAGCCCCAGCATTTT
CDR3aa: CASSQTYHTNQPQHF

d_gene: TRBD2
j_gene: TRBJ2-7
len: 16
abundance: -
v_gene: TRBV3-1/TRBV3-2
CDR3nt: TGTGCCAGCAGCCAAGGGCATCCGGGGGGGCCTGGAGAGCAGTACTTC
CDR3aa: CASSQGHPGGPGEQYF

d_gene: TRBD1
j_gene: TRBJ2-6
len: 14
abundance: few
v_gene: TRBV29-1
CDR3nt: TGCAGCGTTGTGTCGGTAAAAGGGGGCGACGTCCTGACTTTC
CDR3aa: CSVVSVKGGDVLTF

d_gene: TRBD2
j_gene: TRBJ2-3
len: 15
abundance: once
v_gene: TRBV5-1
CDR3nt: TGCGCCAGCAGCTTTTGGACTAGCGGGACAGATACGCAGTATTTT
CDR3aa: CASSFWTSGTDTQYF

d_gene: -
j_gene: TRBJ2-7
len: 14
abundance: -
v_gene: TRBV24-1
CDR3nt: TGTGCCACCCGAGTGGGGCCCCGACGATACGAGCAGTACTTC
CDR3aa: CATRVGPRRYEQYF

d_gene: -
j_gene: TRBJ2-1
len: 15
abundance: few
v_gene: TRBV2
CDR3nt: TGTGCCAGCAGCTACCGGGACCGTCAGGGCGATGAGCAGTTCTTC
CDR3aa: CASSYRDRQGDEQFF

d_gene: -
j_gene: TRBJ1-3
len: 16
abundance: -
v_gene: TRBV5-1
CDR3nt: TGCGCCAGCAGCTTGGATCATGGTGCCTCTGGAAACACCATATATTTT
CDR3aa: CASSLDHGASGNTIYF

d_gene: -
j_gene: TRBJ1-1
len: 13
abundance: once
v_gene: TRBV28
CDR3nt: TGTGCCAGCACGGGCCGCATGAACACTGAAGCTTTCTTT
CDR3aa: CASTGRMNTEAFF

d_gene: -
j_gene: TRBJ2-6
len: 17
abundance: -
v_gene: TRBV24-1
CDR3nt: TGTGCCACCAGTGACACAGGGTCTCCGTCTGGGGCCAACGTCCTGACTTTC
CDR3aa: CATSDTGSPSGANVLTF

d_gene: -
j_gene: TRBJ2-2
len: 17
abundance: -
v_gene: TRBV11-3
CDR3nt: TGTGCCAGCAGCTTCCGAAGGACGGGTCGGGACACCGGGGAGCTGTTTTTT
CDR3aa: CASSFRRTGRDTGELFF

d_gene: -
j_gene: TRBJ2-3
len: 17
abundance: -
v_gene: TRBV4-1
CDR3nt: TGCGCCAGCAGCACCCAGGAGGGTTGGGGGGATTCAGATACGCAGTATTTT
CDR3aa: CASSTQEGWGDSDTQYF

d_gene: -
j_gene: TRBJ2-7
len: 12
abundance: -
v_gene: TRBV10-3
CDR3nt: TGTGCCATCAGCGCCCTCTCCTACGAGCAGTACTTC
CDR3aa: CAISALSYEQYF

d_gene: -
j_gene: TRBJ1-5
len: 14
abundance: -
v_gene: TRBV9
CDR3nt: TGTGCCAGCAGCGCCGGACGATTGAATCAGCCCCAGCATTTT
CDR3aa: CASSAGRLNQPQHF

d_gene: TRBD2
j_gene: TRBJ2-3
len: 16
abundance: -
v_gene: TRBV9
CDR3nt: TGTGCCAGCAGCTTACGTAGCGGGGGGATCACAGATACGCAGTATTTT
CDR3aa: CASSLRSGGITDTQYF

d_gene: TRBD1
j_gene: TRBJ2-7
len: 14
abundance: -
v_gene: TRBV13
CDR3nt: TGTGCCAGCAGCGAAGGGACAGGCGCCTACGAGCAGTACTTC
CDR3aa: CASSEGTGAYEQYF

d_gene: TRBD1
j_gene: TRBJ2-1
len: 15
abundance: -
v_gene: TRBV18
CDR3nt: TGTGCCAGCTCACCGGGACAGGGAGGATCTTATGAGCAGTTCTTC
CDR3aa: CASSPGQGGSYEQFF

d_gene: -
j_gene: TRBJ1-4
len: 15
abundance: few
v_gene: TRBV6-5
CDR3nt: TGTGCCAGCAGTTACAGGGACGGTCAAAACTTAAAACTGTTTTTT
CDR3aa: CASSYRDGQNLKLFF

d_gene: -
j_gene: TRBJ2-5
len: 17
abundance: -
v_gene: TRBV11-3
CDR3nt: TGTGCCAGCAGCCTTAGGGCCCGGACAGCCGGGCAAGAGACCCAGTACTTC
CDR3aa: CASSLRARTAGQETQYF

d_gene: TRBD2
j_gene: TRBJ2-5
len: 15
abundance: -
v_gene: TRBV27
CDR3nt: TGTGCCAGCAGTTTACGACTAGCGGGAGAAGAGACCCAGTACTTC
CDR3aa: CASSLRLAGEETQYF

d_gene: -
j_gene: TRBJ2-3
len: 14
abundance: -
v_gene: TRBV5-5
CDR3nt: TGTGCCAGCAGCTTGATCGCCAGCACAGATACGCAGTATTTT
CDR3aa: CASSLIASTDTQYF

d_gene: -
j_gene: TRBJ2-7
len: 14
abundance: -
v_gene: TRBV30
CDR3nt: TGTGCCTGGAGTGAGATAGGGATTCCCTACGAGCAGTACTTC
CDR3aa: CAWSEIGIPYEQYF

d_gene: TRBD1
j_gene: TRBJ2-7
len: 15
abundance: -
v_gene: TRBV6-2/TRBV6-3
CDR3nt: TGTGCCAGCAGTTACTCGGTGGGACAGACCTACGAGCAGTACTTC
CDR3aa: CASSYSVGQTYEQYF

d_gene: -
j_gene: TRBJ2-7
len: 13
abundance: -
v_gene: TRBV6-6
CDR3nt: TGTGCCAGCAGACTCGACAGCTCCTACGAGCAGTACTTC
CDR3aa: CASRLDSSYEQYF

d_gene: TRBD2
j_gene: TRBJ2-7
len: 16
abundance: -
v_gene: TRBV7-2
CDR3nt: TGTGCCAGCAGCTCCAGGACTAGCGGGAGTCTCTACGAGCAGTACTTC
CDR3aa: CASSSRTSGSLYEQYF

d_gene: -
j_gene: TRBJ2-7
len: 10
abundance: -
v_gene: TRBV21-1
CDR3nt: TGTGCCAGCAGGTGGTACGAGCAGTACTTC
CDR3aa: CASRWYEQYF

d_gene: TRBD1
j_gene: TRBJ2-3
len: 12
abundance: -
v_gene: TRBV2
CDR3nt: TGTGCCAGCATTACAGGGGGAGATACGCAGTATTTT
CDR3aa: CASITGGDTQYF

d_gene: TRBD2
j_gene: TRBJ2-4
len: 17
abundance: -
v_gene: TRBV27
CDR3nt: TGTGCCAGCAGACCACTAGCGGGGGGATCAGCCAAAAACATTCAGTACTTC
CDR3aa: CASRPLAGGSAKNIQYF

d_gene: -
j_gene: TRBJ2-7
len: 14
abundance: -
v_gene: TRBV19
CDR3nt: TGTGCCAGTAGTGACCTCGGACCCACCTACGAGCAGTACTTC
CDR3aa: CASSDLGPTYEQYF

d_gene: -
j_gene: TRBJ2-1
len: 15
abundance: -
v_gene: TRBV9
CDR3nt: TGTGCCAGCAGCGGCTTAGCTACCCTACAGGGTGAGCAGTTCTTC
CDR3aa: CASSGLATLQGEQFF

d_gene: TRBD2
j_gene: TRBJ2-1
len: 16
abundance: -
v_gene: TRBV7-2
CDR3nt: TGTGCCAGCAGCTTAAGTCCGTTGCAGGGAGGGAGTGAGCAGTTCTTC
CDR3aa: CASSLSPLQGGSEQFF

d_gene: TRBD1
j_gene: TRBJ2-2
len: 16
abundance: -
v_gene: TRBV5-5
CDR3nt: TGTGCCAGCAGCGTCCAGGGGGTCAGGGGACACGGGGAGCTGTTTTTT
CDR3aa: CASSVQGVRGHGELFF

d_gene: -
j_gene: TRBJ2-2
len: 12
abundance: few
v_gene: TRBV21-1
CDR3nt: TGTGCCAGCACAGGAGGGGGCGGGGAGCTGTTTTTT
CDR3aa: CASTGGGGELFF

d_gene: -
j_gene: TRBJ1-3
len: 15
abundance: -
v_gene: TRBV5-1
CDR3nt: TGCGCCAGCAGCTCCGAAGGACTCGCTGGAAACACCATATATTTT
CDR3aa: CASSSEGLAGNTIYF

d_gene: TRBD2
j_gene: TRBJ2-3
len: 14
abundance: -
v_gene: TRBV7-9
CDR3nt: TGTGCCAGCAGCTCTGGACTAGCGGGTGATAGGAAGTATTTT
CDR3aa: CASSSGLAGDRKYF

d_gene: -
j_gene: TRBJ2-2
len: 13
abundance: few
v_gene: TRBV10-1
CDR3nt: TGCGCCAGCGCCCTTACACCCACCGGGGAGCTGTTTTTT
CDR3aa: CASALTPTGELFF

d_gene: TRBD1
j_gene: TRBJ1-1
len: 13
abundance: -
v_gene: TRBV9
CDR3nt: TGTGCCAGCAATAGGGACAGAAACACTGAAGCTTTCTTT
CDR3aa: CASNRDRNTEAFF

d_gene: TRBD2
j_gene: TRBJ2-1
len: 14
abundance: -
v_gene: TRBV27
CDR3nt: TGTGCCAGCAGTTTCGGGAGGTTCTACAATGAGCAGTTCTTC
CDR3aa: CASSFGRFYNEQFF

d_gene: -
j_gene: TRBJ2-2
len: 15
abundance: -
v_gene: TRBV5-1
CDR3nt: TGCGCCAGCAGCTTGGGGCAGCTGAACACCGGGGAGCTGTTTTTT
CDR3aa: CASSLGQLNTGELFF

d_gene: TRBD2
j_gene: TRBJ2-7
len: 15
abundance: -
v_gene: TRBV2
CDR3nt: TGTGCCAGCAGACCCACTAGCGGGAGCTCCTACGAGCAGTACTTC
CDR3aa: CASRPTSGSSYEQYF

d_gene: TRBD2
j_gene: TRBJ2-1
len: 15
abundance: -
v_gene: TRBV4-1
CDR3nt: TGCGCCAGCAGCCAAATAGTACTAGCGGGACGTGAGCAGTTCTTC
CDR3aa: CASSQIVLAGREQFF

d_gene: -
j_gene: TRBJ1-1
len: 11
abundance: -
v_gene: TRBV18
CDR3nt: TGTGCCACAGCGATGAACACTGAAGCTTTCTTT
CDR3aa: CATAMNTEAFF

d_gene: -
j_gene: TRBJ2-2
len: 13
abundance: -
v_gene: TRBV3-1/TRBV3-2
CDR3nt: TGTGCCAGCAGCCTACCCTTCGGGGGGGAGCTGTTTTTT
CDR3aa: CASSLPFGGELFF